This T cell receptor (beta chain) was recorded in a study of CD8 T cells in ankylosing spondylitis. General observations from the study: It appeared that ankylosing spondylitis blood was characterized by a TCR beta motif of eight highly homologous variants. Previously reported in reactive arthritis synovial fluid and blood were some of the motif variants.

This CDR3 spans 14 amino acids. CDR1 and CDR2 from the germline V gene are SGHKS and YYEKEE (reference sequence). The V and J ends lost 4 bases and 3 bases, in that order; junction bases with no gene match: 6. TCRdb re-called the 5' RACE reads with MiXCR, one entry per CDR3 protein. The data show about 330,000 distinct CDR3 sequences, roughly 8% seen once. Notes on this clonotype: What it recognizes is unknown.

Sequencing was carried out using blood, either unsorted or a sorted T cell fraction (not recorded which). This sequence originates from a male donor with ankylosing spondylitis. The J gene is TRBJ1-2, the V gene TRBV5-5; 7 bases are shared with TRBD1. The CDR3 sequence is CASSPHTGDYGYTF. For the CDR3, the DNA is TGTGCCAGCAGCCCTCATACAGGGGACTATGGCTACACCTTC.